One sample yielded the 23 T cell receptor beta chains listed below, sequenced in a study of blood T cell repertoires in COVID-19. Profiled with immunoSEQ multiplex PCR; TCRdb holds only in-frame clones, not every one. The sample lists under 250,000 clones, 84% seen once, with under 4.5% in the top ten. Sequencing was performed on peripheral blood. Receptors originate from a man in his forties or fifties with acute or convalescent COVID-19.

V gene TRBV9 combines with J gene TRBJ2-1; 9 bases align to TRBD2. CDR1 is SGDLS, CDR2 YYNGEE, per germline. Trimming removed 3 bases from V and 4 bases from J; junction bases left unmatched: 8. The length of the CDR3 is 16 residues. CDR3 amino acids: CASSGQRGDPYNEQFF. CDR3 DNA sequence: TGTGCCAGCAGCGGGCAGCGGGGGGACCCATACAATGAGCAGTTCTTC.

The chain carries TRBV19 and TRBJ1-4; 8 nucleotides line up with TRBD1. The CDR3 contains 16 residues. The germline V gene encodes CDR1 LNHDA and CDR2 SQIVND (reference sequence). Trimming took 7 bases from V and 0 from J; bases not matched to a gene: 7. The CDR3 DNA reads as TGTGCCAGTACACCAGGGGGCGGATCAACTAATGAAAAACTGTTTTTT. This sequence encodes CASTPGGGSTNEKLFF.

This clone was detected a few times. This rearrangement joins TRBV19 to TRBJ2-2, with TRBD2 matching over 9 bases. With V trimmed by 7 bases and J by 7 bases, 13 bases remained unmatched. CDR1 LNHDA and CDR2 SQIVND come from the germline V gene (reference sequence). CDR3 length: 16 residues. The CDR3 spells CASKRRLAGEDGELFF. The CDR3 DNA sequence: TGTGCCAGTAAACGTCGGTTAGCGGGAGAGGACGGGGAGCTGTTTTTT.

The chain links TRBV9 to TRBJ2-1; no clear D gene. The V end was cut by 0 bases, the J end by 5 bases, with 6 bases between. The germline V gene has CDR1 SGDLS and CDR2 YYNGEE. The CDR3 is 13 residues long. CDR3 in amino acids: CASSVGPDNEQFF. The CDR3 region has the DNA TGTGCCAGCAGCGTAGGGCCAGACAATGAGCAGTTCTTC.

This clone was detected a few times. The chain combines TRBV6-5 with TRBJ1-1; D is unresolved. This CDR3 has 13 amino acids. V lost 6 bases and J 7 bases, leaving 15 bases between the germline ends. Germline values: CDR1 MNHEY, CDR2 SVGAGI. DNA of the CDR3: TGTGCCAGCAGAACCGGGCCAGCGGGTGAAGCTTTCTTT. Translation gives CASRTGPAGEAFF.

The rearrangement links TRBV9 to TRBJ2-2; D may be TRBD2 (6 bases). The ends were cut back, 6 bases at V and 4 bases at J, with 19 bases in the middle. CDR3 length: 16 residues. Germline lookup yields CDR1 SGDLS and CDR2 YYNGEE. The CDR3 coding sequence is TGTGCCAGCACGGCCTCCGGGACTTTCACCACCGGGGAGCTGTTTTTT. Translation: CASTASGTFTTGELFF.

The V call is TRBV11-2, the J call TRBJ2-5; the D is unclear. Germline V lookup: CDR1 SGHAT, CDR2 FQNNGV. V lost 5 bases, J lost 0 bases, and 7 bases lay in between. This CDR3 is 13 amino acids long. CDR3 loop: CASSQQDQETQYF. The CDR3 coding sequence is TGTGCCAGCAGCCAGCAGGACCAAGAGACCCAGTACTTC.

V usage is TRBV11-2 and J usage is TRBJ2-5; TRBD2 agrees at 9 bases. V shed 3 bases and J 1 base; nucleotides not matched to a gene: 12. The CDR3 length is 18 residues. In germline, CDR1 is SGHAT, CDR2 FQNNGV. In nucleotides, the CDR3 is TGTGCCAGCAGCTTTCGAGACCCCCTAGCGGGGTTCCAAGAGACCCAGTACTTC. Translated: CASSFRDPLAGFQETQYF.

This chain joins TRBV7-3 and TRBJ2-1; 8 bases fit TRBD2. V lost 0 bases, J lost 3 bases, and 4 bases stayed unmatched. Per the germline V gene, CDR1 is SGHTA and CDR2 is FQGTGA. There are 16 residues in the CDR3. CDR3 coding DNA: TGTGCCAGCAGCTTAACAGCGGGAGCGGGCTACAATGAGCAGTTCTTC. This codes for CASSLTAGAGYNEQFF.

CDR3 nucleotides: TGTGCCAGTAGTAAGACCGGGACAGCACCAAAGACTGAAGCTTTCTTT. Translating it yields CASSKTGTAPKTEAFF. The chain recombines TRBV19 with TRBJ1-1; 7 nucleotides agree with TRBD1. The CDR3 consists of 16 residues. The junction had 13 bases not matched to a gene; V was cut back by 4 bases and J by 5 bases. CDR1 and CDR2 from the germline V gene are LNHDA and SQIVND (reference sequence).

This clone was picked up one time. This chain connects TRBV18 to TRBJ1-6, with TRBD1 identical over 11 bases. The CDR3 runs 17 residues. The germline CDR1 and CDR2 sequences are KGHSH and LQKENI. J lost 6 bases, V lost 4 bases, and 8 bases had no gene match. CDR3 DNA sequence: TGTGCCAGCTCACAATCGGACAGGGGGCCGGGTAATTCACCCCTCCACTTT. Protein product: CASSQSDRGPGNSPLHF. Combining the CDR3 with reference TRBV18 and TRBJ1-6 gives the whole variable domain NAGVMQNPRHLVRRRGQEARLRCSPMKGHSHVYWYRQLPEEGLKFMVYLQKENIIDESGMPKERFSAEFPKEGPSILRIQQVVRGDSAAYFCASSQSDRGPGNSPLHFGNGTRLTVT.

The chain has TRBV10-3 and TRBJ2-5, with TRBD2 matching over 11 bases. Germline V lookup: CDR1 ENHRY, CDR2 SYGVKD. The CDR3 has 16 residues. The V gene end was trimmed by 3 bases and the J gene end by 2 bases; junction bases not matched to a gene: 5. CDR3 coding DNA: TGTGCCATCAGTGACGGGGCTAGCGGGGGGCAAGAGACCCAGTACTTC. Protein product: CAISDGASGGQETQYF.

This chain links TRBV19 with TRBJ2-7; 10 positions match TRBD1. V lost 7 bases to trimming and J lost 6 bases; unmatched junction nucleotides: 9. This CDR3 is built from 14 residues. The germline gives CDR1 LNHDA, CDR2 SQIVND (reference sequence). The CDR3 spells CASTPGGTGVEQYF. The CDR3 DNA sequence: TGTGCCAGTACCCCGGGGGGGACAGGGGTCGAGCAGTACTTC.

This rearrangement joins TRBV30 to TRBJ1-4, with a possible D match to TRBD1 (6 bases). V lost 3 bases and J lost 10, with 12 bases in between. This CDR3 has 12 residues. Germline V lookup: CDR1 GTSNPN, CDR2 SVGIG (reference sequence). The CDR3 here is CAWRWQGPKLFF. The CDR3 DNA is TGTGCCTGGAGATGGCAGGGGCCAAAACTGTTTTTT.

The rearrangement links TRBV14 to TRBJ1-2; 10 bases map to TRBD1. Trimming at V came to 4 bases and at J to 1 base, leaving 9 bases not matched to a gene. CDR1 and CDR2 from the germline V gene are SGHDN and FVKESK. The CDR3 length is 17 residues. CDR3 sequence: CASSPQTGGEGNYGYTF. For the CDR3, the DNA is TGTGCCAGCAGCCCCCAGACAGGGGGCGAGGGTAACTATGGCTACACCTTC. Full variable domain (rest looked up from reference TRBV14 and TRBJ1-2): EAGVTQFPSHSVIEKGQTVTLRCDPISGHDNLYWYRRVMGKEIKFLLHFVKESKQDESGMPNNRFLAERTGGTYSTLKVQPAELEDSGVYFCASSPQTGGEGNYGYTFGSGTRLTVV.

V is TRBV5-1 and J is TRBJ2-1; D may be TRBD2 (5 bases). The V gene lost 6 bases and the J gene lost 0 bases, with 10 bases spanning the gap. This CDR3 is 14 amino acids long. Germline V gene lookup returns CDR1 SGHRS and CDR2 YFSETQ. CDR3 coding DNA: TGCGCCAGCACTCTTAGCGCCTCCTACAATGAGCAGTTCTTC. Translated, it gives CASTLSASYNEQFF.

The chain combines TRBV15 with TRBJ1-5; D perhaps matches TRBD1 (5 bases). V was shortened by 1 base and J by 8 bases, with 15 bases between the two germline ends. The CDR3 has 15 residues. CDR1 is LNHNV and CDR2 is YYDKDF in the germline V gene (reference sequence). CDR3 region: CATSRVRDSVEPQHF. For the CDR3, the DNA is TGTGCCACCAGCAGAGTTCGAGACAGCGTCGAGCCCCAGCATTTT.

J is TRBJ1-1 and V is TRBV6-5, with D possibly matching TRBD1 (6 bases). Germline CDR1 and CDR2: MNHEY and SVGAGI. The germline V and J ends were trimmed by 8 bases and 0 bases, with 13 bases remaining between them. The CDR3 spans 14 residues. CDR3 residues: CASWGTRMNTEAFF. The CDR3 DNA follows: TGTGCCAGCTGGGGGACAAGGATGAACACTGAAGCTTTCTTT.

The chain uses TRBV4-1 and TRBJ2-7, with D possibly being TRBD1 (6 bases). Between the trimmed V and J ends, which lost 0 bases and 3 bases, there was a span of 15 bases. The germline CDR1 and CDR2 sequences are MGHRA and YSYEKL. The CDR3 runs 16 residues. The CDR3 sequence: CASSQDSHGQIYEQYF. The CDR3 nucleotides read TGCGCCAGCAGCCAAGATAGCCACGGACAGATCTACGAGCAGTACTTC.

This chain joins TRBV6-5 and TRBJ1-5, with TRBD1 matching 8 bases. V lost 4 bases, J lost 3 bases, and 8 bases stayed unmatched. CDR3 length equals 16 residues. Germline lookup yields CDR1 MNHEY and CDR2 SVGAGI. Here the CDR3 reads CASSSMDREDNQPQHF. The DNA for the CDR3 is TGTGCCAGCAGTTCTATGGACAGGGAGGACAATCAGCCCCAGCATTTT.

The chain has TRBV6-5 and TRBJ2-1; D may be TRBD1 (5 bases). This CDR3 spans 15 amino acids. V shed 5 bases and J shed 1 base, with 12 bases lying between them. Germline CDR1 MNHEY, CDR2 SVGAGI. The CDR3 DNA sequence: TGTGCCAGCAGTCCCAGGGCAGGGTCCTACAATGAGCAGTTCTTC. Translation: CASSPRAGSYNEQFF.

The CDR3 loop is CASSTGENTGELFF. Here the CDR3 DNA reads TGTGCCAGCAGTACGGGGGAAAACACCGGGGAGCTGTTTTTT. The genes are TRBV6-5 and TRBJ2-2; possibly TRBD2 for D (6 bases). Germline lookup yields CDR1 MNHEY and CDR2 SVGAGI. V gave up 5 bases and J gave up 2 bases, with 9 bases separating them. CDR3 length equals 14 residues.

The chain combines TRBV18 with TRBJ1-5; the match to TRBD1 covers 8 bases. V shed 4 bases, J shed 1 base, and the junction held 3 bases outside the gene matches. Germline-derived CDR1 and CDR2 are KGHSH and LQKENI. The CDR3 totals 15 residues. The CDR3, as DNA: TGTGCCAGCTCACAGACAGGGGTGAGCAATCAGCCCCAGCATTTT. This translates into CASSQTGVSNQPQHF.